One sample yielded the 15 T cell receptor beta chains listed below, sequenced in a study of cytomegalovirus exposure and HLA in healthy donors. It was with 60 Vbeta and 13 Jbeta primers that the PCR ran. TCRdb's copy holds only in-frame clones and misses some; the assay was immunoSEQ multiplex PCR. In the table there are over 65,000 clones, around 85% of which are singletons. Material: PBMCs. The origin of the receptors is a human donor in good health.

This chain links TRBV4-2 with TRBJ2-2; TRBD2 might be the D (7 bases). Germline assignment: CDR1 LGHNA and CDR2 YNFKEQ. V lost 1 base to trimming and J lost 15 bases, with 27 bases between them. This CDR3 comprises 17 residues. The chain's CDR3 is CASSQVGGQGGPRKMFF. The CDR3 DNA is TGTGCCAGCAGCCAAGTCGGGGGGCAGGGAGGCCCCCGTAAGATGTTTTTT.

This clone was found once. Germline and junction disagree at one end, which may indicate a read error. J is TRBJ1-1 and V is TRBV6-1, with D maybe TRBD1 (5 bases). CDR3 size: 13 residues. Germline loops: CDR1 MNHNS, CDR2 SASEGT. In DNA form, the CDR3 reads TGTGCCAGCAGTGTCACGTTGGGAGGGACTGCGATCTTT. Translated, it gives CASSVTLGGTAIF.

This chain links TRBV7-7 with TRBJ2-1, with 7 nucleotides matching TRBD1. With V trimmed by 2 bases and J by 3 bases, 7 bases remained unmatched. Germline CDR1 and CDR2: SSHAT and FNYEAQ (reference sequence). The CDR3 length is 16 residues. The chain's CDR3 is CASSLNFRGNYNEQFF. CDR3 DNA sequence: TGTGCCAGCAGCTTAAACTTCAGGGGGAACTACAATGAGCAGTTCTTC.

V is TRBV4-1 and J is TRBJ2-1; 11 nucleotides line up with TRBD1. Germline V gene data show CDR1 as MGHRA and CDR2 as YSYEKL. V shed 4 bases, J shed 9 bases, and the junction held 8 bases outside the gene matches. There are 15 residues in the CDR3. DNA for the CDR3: TGCGCCAGCAGCCCGGGACAGGGGGGAAGTCTTGAGCAGTTCTTC. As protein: CASSPGQGGSLEQFF.

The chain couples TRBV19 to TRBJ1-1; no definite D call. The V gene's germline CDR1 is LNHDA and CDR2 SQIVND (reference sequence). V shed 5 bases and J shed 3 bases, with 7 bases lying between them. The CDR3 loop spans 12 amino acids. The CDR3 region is CASSYGYTEAFF. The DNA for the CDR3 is TGTGCCAGTAGTTACGGGTACACTGAAGCTTTCTTT.

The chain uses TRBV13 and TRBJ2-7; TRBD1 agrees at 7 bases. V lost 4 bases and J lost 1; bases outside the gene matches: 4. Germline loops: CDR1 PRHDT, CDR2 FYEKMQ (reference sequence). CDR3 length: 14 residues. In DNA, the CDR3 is TGTGCCAGCAGCTCGTCGACAGGGTCCTACGAGCAGTACTTC. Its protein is CASSSSTGSYEQYF.

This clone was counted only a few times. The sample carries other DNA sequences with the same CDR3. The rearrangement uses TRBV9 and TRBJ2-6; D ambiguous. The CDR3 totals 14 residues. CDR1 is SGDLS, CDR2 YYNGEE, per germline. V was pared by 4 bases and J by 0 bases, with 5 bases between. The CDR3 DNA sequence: TGTGCCAGCAGCCCCTACTCTGGGGCCAACGTCCTGACTTTC. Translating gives CASSPYSGANVLTF. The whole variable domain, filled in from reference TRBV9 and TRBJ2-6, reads DSGVTQTPKHLITATGQRVTLRCSPRSGDLSVYWYQQSLDQGLQFLIQYYNGEERAKGNILERFSAQQFPDLHSELNLSSLELGDSALYFCASSPYSGANVLTFGAGSRLTVL.

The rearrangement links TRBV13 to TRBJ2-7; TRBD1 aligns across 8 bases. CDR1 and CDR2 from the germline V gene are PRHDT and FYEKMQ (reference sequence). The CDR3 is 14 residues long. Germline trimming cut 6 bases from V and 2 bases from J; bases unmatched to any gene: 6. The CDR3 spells CASRKTGAPYEQYF. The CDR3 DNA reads TGTGCCAGCAGGAAGACAGGGGCCCCCTACGAGCAGTACTTC.

As DNA, the CDR3 is TGCGCCAGCAGCTTAAGGACAGGGGGCGCGTCTGGAAACACCATATATTTT. It yields the protein CASSLRTGGASGNTIYF. The chain employs TRBV5-1 and TRBJ1-3, with TRBD1 identical over 11 bases. Losses at the gene ends were 2 bases for V and 1 base for J; bases not matched to a gene: 5. Germline assignment: CDR1 SGHRS and CDR2 YFSETQ. CDR3 size: 17 residues.

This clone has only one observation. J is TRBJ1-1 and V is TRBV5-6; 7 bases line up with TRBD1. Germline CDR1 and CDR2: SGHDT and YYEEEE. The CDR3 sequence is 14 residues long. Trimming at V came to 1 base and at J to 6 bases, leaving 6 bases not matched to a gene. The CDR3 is CASSLPNQGAEAFF. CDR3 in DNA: TGTGCCAGCAGCTTGCCTAATCAGGGGGCTGAAGCTTTCTTT.

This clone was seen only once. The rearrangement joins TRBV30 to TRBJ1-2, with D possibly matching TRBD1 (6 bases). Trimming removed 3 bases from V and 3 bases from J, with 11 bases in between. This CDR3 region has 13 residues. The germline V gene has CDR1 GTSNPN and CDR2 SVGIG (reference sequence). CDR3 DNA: TGTGCCTGGAGCACGGACAGCCACTATGGCTACACCTTC. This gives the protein CAWSTDSHYGYTF.

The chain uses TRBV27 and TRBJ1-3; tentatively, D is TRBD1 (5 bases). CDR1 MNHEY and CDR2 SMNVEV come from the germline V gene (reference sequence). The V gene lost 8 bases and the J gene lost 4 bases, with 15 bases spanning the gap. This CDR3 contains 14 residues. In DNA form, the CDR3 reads TGTGCCAGCGCTATCGGGGGAGCCGGAAACACCATATATTTT. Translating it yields CASAIGGAGNTIYF.

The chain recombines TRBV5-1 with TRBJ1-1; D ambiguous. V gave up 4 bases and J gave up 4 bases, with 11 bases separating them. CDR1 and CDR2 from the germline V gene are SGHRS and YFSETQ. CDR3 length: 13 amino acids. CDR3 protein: CASSTGKVTEAFF. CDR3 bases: TGCGCCAGCAGCACGGGGAAAGTCACTGAAGCTTTCTTT.

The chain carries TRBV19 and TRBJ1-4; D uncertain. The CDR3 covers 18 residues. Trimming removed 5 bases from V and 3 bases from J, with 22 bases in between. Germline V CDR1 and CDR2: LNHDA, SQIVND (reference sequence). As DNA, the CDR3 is TGTGCCAGTAGTCGGGATCCCTCCTCTCCGTGGTCTAATGAAAAACTGTTTTTT. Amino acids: CASSRDPSSPWSNEKLFF.

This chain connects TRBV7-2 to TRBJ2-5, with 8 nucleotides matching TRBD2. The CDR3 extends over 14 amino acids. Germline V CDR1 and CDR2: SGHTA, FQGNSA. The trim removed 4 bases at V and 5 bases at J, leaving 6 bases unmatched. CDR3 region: CASSSGGAGETQYF. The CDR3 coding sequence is TGTGCCAGCAGCTCCGGGGGGGCCGGGGAGACCCAGTACTTC. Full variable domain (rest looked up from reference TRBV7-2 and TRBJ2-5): GAGVSQSPSNKVTEKGKDVELRCDPISGHTALYWYRQSLGQGLEFLIYFQGNSAPDKSGLPSDRFSAERTGGSVSTLTIQRTQQEDSAVYLCASSSGGAGETQYFGPGTRLLVL.